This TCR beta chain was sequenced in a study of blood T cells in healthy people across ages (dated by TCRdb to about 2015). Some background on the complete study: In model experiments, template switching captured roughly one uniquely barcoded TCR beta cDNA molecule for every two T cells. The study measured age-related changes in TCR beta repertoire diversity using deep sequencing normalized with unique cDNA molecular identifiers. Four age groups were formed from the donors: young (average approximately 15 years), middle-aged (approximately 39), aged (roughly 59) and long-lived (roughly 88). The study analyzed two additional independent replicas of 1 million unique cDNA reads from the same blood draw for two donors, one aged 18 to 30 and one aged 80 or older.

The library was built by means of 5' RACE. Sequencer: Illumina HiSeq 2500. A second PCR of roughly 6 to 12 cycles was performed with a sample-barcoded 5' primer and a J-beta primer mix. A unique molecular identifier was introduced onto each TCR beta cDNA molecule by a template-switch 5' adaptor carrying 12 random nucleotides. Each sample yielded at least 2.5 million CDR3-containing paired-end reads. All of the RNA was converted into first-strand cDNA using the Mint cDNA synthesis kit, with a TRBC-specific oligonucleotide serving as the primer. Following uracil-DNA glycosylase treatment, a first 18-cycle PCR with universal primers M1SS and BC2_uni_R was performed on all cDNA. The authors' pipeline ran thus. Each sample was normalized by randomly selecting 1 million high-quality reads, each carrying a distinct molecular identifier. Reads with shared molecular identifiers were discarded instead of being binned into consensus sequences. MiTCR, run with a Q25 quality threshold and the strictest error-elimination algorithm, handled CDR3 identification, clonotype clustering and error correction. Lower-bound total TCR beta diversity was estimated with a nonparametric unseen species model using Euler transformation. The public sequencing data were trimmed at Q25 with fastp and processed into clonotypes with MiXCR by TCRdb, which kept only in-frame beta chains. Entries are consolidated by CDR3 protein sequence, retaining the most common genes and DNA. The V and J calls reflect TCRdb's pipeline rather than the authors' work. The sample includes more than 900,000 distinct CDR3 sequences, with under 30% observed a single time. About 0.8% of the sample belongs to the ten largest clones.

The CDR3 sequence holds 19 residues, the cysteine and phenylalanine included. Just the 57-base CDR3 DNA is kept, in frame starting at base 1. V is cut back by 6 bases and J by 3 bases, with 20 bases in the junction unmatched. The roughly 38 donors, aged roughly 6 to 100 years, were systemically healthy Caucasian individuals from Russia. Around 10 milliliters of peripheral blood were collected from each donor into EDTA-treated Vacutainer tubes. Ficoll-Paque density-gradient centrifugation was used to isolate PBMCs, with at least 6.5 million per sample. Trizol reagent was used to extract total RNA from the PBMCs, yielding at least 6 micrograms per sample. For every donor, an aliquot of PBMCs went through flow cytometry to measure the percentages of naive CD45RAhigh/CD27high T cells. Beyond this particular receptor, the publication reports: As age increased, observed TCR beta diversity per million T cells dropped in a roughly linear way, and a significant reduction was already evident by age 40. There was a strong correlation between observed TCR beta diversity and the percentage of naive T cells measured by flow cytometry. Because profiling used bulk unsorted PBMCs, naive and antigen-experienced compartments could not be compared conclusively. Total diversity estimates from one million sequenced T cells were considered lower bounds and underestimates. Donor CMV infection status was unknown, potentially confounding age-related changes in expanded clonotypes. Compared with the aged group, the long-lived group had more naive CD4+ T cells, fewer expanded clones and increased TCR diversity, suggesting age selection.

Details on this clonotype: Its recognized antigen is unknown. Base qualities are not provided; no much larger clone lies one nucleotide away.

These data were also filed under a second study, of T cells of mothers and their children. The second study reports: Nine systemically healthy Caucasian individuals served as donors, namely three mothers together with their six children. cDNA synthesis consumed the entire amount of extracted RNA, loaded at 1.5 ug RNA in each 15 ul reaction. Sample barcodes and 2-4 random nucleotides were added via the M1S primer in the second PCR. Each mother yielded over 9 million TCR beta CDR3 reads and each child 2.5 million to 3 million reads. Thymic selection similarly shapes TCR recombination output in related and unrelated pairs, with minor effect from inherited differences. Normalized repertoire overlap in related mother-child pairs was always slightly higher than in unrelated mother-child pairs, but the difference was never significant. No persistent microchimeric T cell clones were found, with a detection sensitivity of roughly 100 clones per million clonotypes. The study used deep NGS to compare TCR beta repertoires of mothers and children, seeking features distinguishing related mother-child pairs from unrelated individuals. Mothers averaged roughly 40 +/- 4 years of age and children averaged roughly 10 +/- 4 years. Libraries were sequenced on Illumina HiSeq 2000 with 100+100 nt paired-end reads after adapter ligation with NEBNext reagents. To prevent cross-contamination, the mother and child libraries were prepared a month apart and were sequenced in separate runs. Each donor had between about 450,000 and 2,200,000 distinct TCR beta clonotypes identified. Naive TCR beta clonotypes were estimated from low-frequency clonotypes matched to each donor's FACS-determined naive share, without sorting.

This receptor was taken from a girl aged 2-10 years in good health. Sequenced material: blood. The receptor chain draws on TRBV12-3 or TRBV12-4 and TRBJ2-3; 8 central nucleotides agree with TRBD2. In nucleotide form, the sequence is TGTGCCAGCAGGCCACTCCCTGGTGTGGCGGGGGGCGGAACAGATACGCAGTATTTT. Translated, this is CASRPLPGVAGGGTDTQYF.